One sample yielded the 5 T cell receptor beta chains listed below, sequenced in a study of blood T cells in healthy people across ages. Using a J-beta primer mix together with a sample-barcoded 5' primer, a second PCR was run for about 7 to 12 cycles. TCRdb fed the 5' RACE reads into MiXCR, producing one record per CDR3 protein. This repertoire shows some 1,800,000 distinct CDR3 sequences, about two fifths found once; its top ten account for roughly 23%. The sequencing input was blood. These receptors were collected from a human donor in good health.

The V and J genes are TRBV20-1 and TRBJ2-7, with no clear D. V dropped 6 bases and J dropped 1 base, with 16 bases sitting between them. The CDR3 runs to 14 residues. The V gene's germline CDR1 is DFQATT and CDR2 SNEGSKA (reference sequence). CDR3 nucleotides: TGCAGTGCCAACACACAGTTAGTGTCCTACGAGCAGTACTTC. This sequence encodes CSANTQLVSYEQYF.

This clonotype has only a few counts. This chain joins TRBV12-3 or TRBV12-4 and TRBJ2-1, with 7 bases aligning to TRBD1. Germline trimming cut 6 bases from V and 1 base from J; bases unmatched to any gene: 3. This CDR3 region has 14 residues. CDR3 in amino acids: CASRPGQSYNEQFF. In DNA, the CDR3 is TGTGCCAGCAGGCCGGGACAGTCCTACAATGAGCAGTTCTTC.

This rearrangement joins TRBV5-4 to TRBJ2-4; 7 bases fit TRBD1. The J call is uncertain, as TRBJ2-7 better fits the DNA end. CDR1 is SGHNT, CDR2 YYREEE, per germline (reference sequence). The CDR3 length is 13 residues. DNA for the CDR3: TGTGCCAGCAGCTCCATTGACAGGGTCGAGCAGTACTTC. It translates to CASSSIDRVEQYF.

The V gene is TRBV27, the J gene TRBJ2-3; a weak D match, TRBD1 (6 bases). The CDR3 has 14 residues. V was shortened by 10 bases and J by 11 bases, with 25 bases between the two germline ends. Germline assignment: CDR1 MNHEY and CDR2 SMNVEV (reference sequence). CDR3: CAIRTTGMNYEQYF. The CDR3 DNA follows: TGTGCCATCCGAACCACAGGGATGAACTACGAGCAGTATTTT.

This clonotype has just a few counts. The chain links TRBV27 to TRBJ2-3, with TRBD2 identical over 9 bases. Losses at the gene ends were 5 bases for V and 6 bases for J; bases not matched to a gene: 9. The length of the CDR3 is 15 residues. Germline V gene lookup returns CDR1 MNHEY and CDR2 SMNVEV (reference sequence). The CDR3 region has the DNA TGTGCCAGCAGTCCTTTGCTAGCGGGGCCCGATACGCAGTATTTT. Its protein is CASSPLLAGPDTQYF.